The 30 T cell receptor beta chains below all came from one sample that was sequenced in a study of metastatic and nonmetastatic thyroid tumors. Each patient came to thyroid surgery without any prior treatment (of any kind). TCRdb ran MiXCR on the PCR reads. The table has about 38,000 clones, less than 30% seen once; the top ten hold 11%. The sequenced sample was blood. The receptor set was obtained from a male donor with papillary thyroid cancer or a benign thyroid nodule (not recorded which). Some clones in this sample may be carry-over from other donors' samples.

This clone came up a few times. CDR3 loop: CASSSPTGSFSYEQYF. In DNA, the CDR3 is TGTGCCAGCAGTTCCCCTACAGGGTCCTTCTCCTACGAGCAGTACTTC. The chain employs TRBV27 and TRBJ2-7, with D possibly being TRBD1 (6 bases). Germline V gene sequence: CDR1 MNHEY, CDR2 SMNVEV (reference sequence). Trimming removed 4 bases from V and 0 bases from J, with 16 bases in between. The CDR3 sequence is 16 residues long.

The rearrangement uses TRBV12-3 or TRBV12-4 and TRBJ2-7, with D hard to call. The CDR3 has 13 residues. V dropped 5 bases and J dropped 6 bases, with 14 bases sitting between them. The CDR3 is CASSLSWVGEQYF. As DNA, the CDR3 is TGTGCCAGCAGTCTTTCCTGGGTAGGCGAGCAGTACTTC.

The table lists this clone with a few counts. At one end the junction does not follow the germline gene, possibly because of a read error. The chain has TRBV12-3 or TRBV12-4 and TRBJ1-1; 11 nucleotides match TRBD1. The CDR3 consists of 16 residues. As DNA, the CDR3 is TGTGCCACCAGTCCCGGACAGGGGGCGCGTTTAACTGAAGCTTTCTTT. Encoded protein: CATSPGQGARLTEAFF.

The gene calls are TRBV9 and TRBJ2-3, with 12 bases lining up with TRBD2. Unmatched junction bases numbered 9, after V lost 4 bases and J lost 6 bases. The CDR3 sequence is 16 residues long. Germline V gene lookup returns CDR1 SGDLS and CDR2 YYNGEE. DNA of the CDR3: TGTGCCAGCAGCACACCTAGCGGGGGGGCATGGGATACGCAGTATTTT. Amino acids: CASSTPSGGAWDTQYF. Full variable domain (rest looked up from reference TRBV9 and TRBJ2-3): DSGVTQTPKHLITATGQRVTLRCSPRSGDLSVYWYQQSLDQGLQFLIQYYNGEERAKGNILERFSAQQFPDLHSELNLSSLELGDSALYFCASSTPSGGAWDTQYFGPGTRLTVL.

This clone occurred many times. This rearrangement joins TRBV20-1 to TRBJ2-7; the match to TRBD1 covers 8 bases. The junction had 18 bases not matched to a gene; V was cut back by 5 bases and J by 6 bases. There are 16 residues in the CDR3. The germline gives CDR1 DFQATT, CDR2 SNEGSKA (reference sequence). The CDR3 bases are TGCAGTGCTCCCCGACAGGGGAAGATTAGCTCTGGCGAGCAGTACTTC. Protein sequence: CSAPRQGKISSGEQYF.

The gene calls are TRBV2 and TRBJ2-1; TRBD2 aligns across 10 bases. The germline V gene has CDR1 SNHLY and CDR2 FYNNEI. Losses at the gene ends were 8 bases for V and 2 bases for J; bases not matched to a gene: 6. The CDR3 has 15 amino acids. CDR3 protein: CASGGSGRAYNEQFF. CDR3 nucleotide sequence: TGTGCCAGCGGAGGGAGCGGGAGGGCCTACAATGAGCAGTTCTTC.

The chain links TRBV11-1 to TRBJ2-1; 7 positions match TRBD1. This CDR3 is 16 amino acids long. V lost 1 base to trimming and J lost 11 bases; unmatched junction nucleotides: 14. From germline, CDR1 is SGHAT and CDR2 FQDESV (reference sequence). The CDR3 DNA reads TGTGCCAGCAGCTTAGATAAGTCGGGCGACAGGGATAAGCAGTTCTTC. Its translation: CASSLDKSGDRDKQFF.

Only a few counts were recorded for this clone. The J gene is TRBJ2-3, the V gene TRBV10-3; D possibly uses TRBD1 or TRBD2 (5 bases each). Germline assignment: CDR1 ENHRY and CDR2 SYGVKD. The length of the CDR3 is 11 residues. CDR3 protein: CAVRESDTQYF. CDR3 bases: TGTGCTGTCAGGGAGTCAGATACGCAGTATTTT.

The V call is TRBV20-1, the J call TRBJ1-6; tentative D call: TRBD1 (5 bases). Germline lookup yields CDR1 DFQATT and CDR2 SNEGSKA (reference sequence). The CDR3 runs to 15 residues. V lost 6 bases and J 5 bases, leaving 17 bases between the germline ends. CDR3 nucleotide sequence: TGCAGTGCCTATGGCCGATTCAGGGATAATTCACCCCTCCACTTT. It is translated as CSAYGRFRDNSPLHF.

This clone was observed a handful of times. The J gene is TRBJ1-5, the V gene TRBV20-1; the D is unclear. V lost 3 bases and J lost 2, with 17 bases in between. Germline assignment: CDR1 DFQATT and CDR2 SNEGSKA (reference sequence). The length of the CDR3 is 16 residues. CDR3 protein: CSASWPDSMGNQPQHF. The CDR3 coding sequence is TGCAGTGCTAGTTGGCCAGATTCTATGGGCAATCAGCCCCAGCATTTT.

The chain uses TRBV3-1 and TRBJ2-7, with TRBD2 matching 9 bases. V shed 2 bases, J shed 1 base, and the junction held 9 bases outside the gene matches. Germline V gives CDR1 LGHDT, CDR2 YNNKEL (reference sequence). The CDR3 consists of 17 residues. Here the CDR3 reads CASSQHGLAQPSYEQYF. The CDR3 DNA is TGTGCCAGCAGCCAACACGGACTAGCGCAACCTTCCTACGAGCAGTACTTC.

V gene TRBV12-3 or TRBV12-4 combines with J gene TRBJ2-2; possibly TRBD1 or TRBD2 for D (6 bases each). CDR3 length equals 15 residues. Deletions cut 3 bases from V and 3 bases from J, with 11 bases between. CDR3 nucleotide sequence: TGTGCCAGCAGTTTCGGGGGCGCGGACACCGGGGAGCTGTTTTTT. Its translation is CASSFGGADTGELFF.

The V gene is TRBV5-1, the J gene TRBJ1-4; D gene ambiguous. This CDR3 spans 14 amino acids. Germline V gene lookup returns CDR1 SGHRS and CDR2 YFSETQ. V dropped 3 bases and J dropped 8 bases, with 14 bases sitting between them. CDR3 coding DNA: TGCGCCAGCAGCTCCATCCTGGACGGGGAAAAACTGTTTTTT. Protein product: CASSSILDGEKLFF.

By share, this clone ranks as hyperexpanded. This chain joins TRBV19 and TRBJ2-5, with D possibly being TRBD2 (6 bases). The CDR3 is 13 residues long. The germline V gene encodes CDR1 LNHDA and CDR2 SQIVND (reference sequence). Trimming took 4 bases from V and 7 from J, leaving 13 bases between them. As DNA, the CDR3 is TGTGCCAGTAGTACCGGGACTTCGGGGACCCAGTACTTC. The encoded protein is CASSTGTSGTQYF.

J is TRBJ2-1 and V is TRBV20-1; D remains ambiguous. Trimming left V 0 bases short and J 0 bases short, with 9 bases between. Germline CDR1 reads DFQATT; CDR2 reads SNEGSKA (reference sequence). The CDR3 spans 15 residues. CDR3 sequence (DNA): TGCAGTGCTAGAGATCCGCGAACCTCCTACAATGAGCAGTTCTTC. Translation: CSARDPRTSYNEQFF.

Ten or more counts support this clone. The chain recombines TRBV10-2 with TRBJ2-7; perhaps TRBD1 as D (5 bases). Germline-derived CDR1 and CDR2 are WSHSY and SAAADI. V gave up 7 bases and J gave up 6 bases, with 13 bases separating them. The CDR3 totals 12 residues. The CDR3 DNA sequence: TGCGCCAGCACCGGATCCAGGGTCGAGCAGTACTTC. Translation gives CASTGSRVEQYF.

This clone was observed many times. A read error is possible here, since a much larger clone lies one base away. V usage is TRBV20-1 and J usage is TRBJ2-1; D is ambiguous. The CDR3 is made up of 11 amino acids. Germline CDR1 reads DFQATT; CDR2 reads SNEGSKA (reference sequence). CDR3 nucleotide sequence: TGCGGTGCAAGGCCCTACAATGAGCAGTTCTTC. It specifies CGARPYNEQFF.

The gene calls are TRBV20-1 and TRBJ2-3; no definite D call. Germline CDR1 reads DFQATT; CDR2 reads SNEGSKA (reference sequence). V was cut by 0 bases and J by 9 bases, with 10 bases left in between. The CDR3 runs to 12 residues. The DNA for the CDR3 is TGCAGTGCTAGAGAGGATACCCAGACGCAGTATTTT. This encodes CSAREDTQTQYF.

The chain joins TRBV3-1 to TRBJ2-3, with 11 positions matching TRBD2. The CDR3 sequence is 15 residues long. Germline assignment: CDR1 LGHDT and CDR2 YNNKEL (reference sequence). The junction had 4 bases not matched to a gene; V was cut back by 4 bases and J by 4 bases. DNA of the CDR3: TGTGCCAGCAGCCTTAGCGGGAGGGGCGCAGATACGCAGTATTTT. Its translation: CASSLSGRGADTQYF.

CDR3 bases: TGTGCCAGCAGTTCTAGCGGGGCTAACAATGAGCAGTTCTTC. Encoded protein: CASSSSGANNEQFF. The rearrangement links TRBV2 to TRBJ2-1, with 9 bases aligning to TRBD2. The length of the CDR3 is 14 residues. The germline V gene has CDR1 SNHLY and CDR2 FYNNEI. Unmatched junction bases numbered 4, after V lost 5 bases and J lost 5 bases.

The chain's CDR3 is CSARGGRGYEQYF. In DNA form, the CDR3 reads TGCAGTGCTAGGGGGGGGAGAGGGTACGAGCAGTACTTC. J is TRBJ2-7 and V is TRBV20-1, with TRBD2 matching over 7 bases. The germline V gene has CDR1 DFQATT and CDR2 SNEGSKA (reference sequence). The CDR3 extends over 13 amino acids. The V and J ends lost 3 bases and 4 bases, in that order; junction bases with no gene match: 6.

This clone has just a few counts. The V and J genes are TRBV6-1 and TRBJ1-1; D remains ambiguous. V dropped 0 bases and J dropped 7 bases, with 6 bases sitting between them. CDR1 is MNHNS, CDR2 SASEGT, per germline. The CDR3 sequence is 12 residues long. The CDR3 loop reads CASSEALSEAFF. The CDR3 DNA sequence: TGTGCCAGCAGTGAAGCGTTAAGTGAAGCTTTCTTT.

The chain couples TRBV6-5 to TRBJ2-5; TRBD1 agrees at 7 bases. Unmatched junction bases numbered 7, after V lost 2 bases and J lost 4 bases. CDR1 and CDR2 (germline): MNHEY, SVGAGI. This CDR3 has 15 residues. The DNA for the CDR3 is TGTGCCAGCAGTTACCCGACAGGGAGCTTAGAGACCCAGTACTTC. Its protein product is CASSYPTGSLETQYF.

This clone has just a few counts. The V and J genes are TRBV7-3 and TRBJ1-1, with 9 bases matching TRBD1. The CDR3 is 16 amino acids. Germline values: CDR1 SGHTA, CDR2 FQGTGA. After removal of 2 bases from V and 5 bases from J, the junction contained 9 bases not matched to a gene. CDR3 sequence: CASSLSSGTGFTEAFF. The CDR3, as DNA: TGTGCCAGCAGCTTATCCTCCGGGACAGGGTTTACTGAAGCTTTCTTT.

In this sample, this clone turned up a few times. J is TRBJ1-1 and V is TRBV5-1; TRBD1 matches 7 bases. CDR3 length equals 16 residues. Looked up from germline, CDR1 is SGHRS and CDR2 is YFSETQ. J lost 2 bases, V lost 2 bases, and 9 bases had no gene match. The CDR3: CASSLLPGQINTEAFF. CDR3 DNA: TGCGCCAGCAGCTTATTACCGGGACAGATTAACACTGAAGCTTTCTTT.

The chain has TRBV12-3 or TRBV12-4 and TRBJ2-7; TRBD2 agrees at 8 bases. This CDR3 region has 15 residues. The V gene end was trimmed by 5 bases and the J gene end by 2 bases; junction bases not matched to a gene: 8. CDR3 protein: CASSTTSGKAYEQYF. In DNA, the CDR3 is TGTGCCAGCAGTACCACTAGCGGCAAAGCCTACGAGCAGTACTTC.

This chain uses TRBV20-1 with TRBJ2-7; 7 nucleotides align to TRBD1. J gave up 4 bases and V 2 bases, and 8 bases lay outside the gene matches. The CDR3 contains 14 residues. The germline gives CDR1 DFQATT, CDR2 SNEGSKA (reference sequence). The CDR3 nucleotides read TGCAGTGCTAGACGTGAGGGGGCGCTTTACGAGCAGTACTTC. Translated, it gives CSARREGALYEQYF.

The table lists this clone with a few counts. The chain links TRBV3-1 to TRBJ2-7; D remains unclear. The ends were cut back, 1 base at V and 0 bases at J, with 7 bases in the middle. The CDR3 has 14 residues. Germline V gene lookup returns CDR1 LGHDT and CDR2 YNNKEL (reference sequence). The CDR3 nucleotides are TGTGCCAGCAGCCAAGGACCCGCCTCCTACGAGCAGTACTTC. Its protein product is CASSQGPASYEQYF.

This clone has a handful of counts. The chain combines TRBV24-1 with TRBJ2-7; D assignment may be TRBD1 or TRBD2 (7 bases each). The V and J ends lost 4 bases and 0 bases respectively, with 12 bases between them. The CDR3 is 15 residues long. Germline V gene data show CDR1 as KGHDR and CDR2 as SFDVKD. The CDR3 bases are TGTGCCACCAGTGACCAGGGGGGGAACTCCTACGAGCAGTACTTC. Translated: CATSDQGGNSYEQYF.

The CDR3 loop is CSAIREGDTEAFF. CDR3 DNA sequence: TGCAGTGCCATCCGGGAAGGGGACACTGAAGCTTTCTTT. The chain recombines TRBV20-1 with TRBJ1-1; D might be TRBD1 (5 bases). The germline V gene encodes CDR1 DFQATT and CDR2 SNEGSKA (reference sequence). The V end was cut by 6 bases, the J end by 3 bases, with 14 bases between. This CDR3 contains 13 residues.